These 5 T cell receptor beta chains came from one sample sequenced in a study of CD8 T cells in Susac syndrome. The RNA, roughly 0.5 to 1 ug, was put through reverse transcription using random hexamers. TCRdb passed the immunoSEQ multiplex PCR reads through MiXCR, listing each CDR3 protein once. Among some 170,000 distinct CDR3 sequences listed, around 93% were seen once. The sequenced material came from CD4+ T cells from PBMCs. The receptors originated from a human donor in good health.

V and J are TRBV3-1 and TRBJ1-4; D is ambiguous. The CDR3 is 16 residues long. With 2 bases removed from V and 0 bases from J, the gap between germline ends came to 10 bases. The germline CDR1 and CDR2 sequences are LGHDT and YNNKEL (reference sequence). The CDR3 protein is CASSQSQPATNEKLFF. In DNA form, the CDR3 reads TGTGCCAGCAGCCAATCACAACCCGCAACTAATGAAAAACTGTTTTTT.

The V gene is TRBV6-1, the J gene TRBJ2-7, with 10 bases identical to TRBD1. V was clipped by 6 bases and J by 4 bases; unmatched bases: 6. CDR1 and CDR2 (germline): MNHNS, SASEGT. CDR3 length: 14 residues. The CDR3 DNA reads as TGTGCCAGCAGACCGGGACAGGGGAAATACGAGCAGTACTTC. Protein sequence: CASRPGQGKYEQYF.

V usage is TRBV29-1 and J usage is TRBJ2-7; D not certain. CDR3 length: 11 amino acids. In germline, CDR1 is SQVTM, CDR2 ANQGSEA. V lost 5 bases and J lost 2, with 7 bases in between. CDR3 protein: CSVSRAYEQYF. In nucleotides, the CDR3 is TGCAGCGTTTCTAGGGCCTACGAGCAGTACTTC.

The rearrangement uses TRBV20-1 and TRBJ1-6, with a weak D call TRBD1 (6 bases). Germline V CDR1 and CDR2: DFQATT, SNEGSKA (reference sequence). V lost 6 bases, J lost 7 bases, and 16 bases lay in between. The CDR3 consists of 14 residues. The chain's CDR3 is CSAKGGLQNSPLHF. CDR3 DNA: TGCAGTGCCAAGGGGGGTCTTCAGAATTCACCCCTCCACTTT.

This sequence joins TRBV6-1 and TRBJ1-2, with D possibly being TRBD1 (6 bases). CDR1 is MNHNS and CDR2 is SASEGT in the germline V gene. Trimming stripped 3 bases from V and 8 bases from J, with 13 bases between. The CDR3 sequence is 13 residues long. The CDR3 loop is CASSENRVGGYTF. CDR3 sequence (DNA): TGTGCCAGCAGTGAGAACAGGGTTGGCGGCTACACCTTC.